This record looks at one T cell receptor (beta chain) sequence and its context. Its target is unknown. The data originate from a study of T cell responses to AZD1222 COVID-19 vaccine. Background on the study: Pooling covered second doses at about 4 or about 12 weeks. Findings of the study overall: Repertoire sampling was restricted to post-peak T cell response timepoints. The sample set comprised mostly white British donors with more females, and clonal diversity was possibly underestimated. Nearly half of spike-specific TCRs reportedly target unmutated variant regions.

V was pared by 7 bases and J by 2 bases, with 12 bases between. The germline V gene encodes CDR1 SNHLY and CDR2 FYNNEI. This CDR3 is built from 14 residues. Profiled with immunoSEQ multiplex PCR; TCRdb holds only in-frame clones, not every one. The repertoire holds 75,000 to 85,000 clones, with 87% as singletons. The chain links TRBV2 to TRBJ2-1; D gene uncertain. Sequencing was performed on peripheral blood, taken on day 0 of AZD1222 vaccination. This clonotype was obtained from an adult in good health. The CDR3 sequence is CASKEIVPYNEQFF. In DNA, the CDR3 is TGTGCCAGCAAGGAGATCGTCCCCTACAATGAGCAGTTCTTC.